Following are 20 T cell receptor beta chains from one sample sequenced in a study of T cell changes during pregnancy in multiple sclerosis. Profiling relied on immunoSEQ multiplex PCR, and the TCRdb table lists in-frame clones only, not all of them. The sample yields tens of thousands of clones, about 88% seen once. The starting material was CD8+ T cells from peripheral blood mononuclear cells, obtained after pregnancy. These receptors originate from a female donor with multiple sclerosis, enrolled in a pregnancy study.

The V gene is TRBV19, the J gene TRBJ2-3; the match to TRBD1 covers 8 bases. V gave up 4 bases and J gave up 4 bases; unmatched junction bases: 7. CDR1 is LNHDA, CDR2 SQIVND, per germline (reference sequence). The CDR3 covers 15 residues. The CDR3: CASSTLQGGPDTQYF. DNA for the CDR3: TGTGCCAGTAGTACCCTACAGGGGGGCCCAGATACGCAGTATTTT.

The chain links TRBV5-1 to TRBJ2-6; D uncertain. V lost 0 bases, J lost 2 bases, and 12 bases lay in between. The CDR3 contains 17 residues. Germline CDR1 reads SGHRS; CDR2 reads YFSETQ. The CDR3 loop is CASSLARSVTGANVLTF. The CDR3 DNA reads TGCGCCAGCAGCTTGGCTAGGAGTGTAACTGGGGCCAACGTCCTGACTTTC.

J is TRBJ2-1 and V is TRBV30, with 10 nucleotides matching TRBD2. Per the germline V gene, CDR1 is GTSNPN and CDR2 is SVGIG (reference sequence). The V gene end was trimmed by 1 base and the J gene end by 9 bases; junction bases not matched to a gene: 12. The CDR3 runs 16 residues. Here the CDR3 DNA reads TGTGCCTGGAGTGAGAGGGCTAGCGGGAGAGTAGGTGAGCAGTTCTTC. Residues: CAWSERASGRVGEQFF.

This chain joins TRBV5-5 and TRBJ2-7; 11 bases match TRBD2. The CDR3 extends over 15 amino acids. Germline loops: CDR1 SGHKS, CDR2 YYEKEE (reference sequence). Losses at the gene ends were 3 bases for V and 4 bases for J; bases not matched to a gene: 6. CDR3 in DNA: TGTGCCAGCAGCTCGGCCGGGACTAGCGGTTACGAGCAGTACTTC. This sequence encodes CASSSAGTSGYEQYF.

This clone was detected a few times. The chain has TRBV16 and TRBJ2-7; 8 bases line up with TRBD1. V trimming: 4 bases; J trimming: 2 bases; junction bases outside the gene matches: 1. The CDR3 loop spans 13 amino acids. Germline V lookup: CDR1 KGHSY, CDR2 FQNENV. The CDR3 region has the DNA TGTGCCAGCAGCCCGGACAGGGCCTACGAGCAGTACTTC. Protein: CASSPDRAYEQYF.

J is TRBJ1-2 and V is TRBV15, with unresolved D. The V end was cut by 3 bases, the J end by 13 bases, with 18 bases between. The CDR3 is made up of 13 amino acids. The germline gives CDR1 LNHNV, CDR2 YYDKDF (reference sequence). The CDR3 here is CATSRTIRVFATF. The CDR3 DNA is TGTGCCACCAGCAGGACTATCCGGGTTTTCGCCACCTTC.

The chain is built from TRBV7-2 and TRBJ2-3; D unresolved. The CDR3 runs 17 residues. Germline CDR1 reads SGHTA; CDR2 reads FQGNSA. Trimming stripped 4 bases from V and 0 bases from J, with 17 bases between. The CDR3 sequence is CASSSPLRLTSTDTQYF. CDR3 nucleotide sequence: TGTGCCAGCAGCTCCCCCCTGCGACTTACTAGCACAGATACGCAGTATTTT. Combining the CDR3 with reference TRBV7-2 and TRBJ2-3 gives the whole variable domain GAGVSQSPSNKVTEKGKDVELRCDPISGHTALYWYRQSLGQGLEFLIYFQGNSAPDKSGLPSDRFSAERTGGSVSTLTIQRTQQEDSAVYLCASSSPLRLTSTDTQYFGPGTRLTVL.

This chain uses TRBV5-4 with TRBJ2-3; TRBD1 matches 9 bases. Germline V gene sequence: CDR1 SGHNT, CDR2 YYREEE (reference sequence). Losses at the gene ends were 4 bases for V and 4 bases for J; bases not matched to a gene: 7. The length of the CDR3 is 15 residues. CDR3 amino acids: CASSPWTGDPDTQYF. Written as DNA, the CDR3 is TGTGCCAGCAGCCCCTGGACAGGGGACCCAGATACGCAGTATTTT.

This clone was found a few times. CDR3 sequence (DNA): TGTGCCAGCAGCTTAGTAGTAGTGGGACTAGCGTCCTACGAGCAGTACTTC. Protein: CASSLVVVGLASYEQYF. The chain carries TRBV11-2 and TRBJ2-7; TRBD2 matches at 10 bases. V lost 1 base and J lost 1; bases outside the gene matches: 7. The CDR3 runs to 17 residues. Germline V gene lookup returns CDR1 SGHAT and CDR2 FQNNGV.

The chain recombines TRBV7-2 with TRBJ1-1; weak D call: TRBD1 (6 bases). The CDR3 has 15 amino acids. Germline CDR1 SGHTA, CDR2 FQGNSA. V dropped 4 bases and J dropped 7 bases, with 19 bases sitting between them. The CDR3, as DNA: TGTGCCAGCAGCTCCTTATTTCGGGGGGGCGGTGAAGCTTTCTTT. Its translation: CASSSLFRGGGEAFF. The variable domain in full, with the rest retrieved from reference TRBV7-2 and TRBJ1-1, is GAGVSQSPSNKVTEKGKDVELRCDPISGHTALYWYRQSLGQGLEFLIYFQGNSAPDKSGLPSDRFSAERTGGSVSTLTIQRTQQEDSAVYLCASSSLFRGGGEAFFGQGTRLTVV.

The J gene is TRBJ1-5, the V gene TRBV6-6; D might be TRBD1 (6 bases). The CDR3 covers 15 residues. Germline loops: CDR1 MNHNY, CDR2 SVGAGI (reference sequence). The germline V and J ends were trimmed by 5 bases and 6 bases, with 17 bases remaining between them. The CDR3 protein is CASSPQGERVQPQHF. The CDR3 DNA follows: TGTGCCAGCAGTCCACAGGGAGAGAGGGTTCAGCCCCAGCATTTT.

A few counts support this clone. This chain's CDR3 is CASSDSQGATDTQYF. The CDR3 DNA sequence: TGTGCCAGCAGTGACTCACAGGGGGCCACAGATACGCAGTATTTT. The V call is TRBV6-4, the J call TRBJ2-3; 9 positions agree with TRBD1. This CDR3 is 15 amino acids long. With 0 bases clipped from V and 2 bases from J, the junction kept 0 bases outside the gene matches. Germline V gene lookup returns CDR1 MRHNA and CDR2 SNTAGT.

This clone was seen just once. CDR3 in amino acids: CASSSTGFYGYTF. DNA for the CDR3: TGTGCCAGCAGCTCTACAGGGTTCTATGGCTACACCTTC. The chain uses TRBV7-9 and TRBJ1-2, with TRBD1 as a possible D gene (6 bases). This CDR3 contains 13 residues. V lost 4 bases and J lost 4, with 10 bases in between. Germline V gene data show CDR1 as SEHNR and CDR2 as FQNEAQ (reference sequence).

The gene calls are TRBV30 and TRBJ1-1; D not certain. This CDR3 is built from 15 residues. The germline CDR1 and CDR2 sequences are GTSNPN and SVGIG (reference sequence). V lost 0 bases and J 3 bases, leaving 14 bases between the germline ends. The CDR3 loop reads CAWSVPSGRDTEAFF. CDR3 coding DNA: TGTGCCTGGAGTGTACCAAGCGGACGGGACACTGAAGCTTTCTTT.

The chain links TRBV29-1 to TRBJ1-2, with a weak D call TRBD1 (6 bases). V gave up 2 bases and J gave up 7 bases, with 11 bases separating them. The CDR3 consists of 12 residues. The germline CDR1 and CDR2 sequences are SQVTM and ANQGSEA. In nucleotides, the CDR3 is TGCAGCGTTGAATGGGGGCTCCTTGGCTACACCTTC. Translating gives CSVEWGLLGYTF.

This rearrangement joins TRBV27 to TRBJ2-1, with TRBD1 matching over 7 bases. The CDR3 is 16 residues long. Trimming at V came to 4 bases and at J to 0 bases, leaving 6 bases not matched to a gene. The germline gives CDR1 MNHEY, CDR2 SMNVEV (reference sequence). The CDR3 DNA is TGTGCCAGCAGTTGGACAGGTACCAGCTCCTACAATGAGCAGTTCTTC. Protein sequence: CASSWTGTSSYNEQFF.

The CDR3 bases are TGTGCCAGCAGCTTACTCGGGGGCGGGAGCTACAATGAGCAGTTCTTC. Its translation: CASSLLGGGSYNEQFF. The chain uses TRBV7-2 and TRBJ2-1; a weak D match, TRBD2 (7 bases). This CDR3 region has 16 residues. Germline V CDR1 and CDR2: SGHTA, FQGNSA. The ends were cut back, 2 bases at V and 3 bases at J, with 14 bases in the middle.

The rearrangement uses TRBV7-9 and TRBJ2-1; D is possibly TRBD2 (5 bases). Germline CDR1 is SEHNR and CDR2 is FQNEAQ (reference sequence). This CDR3 contains 17 residues. Between the trimmed V and J ends, which lost 0 bases and 5 bases, there was a span of 17 bases. CDR3 coding DNA: TGTGCCAGCAGCTTAGCGAGGGCACCGCCTGGCGACAATGAGCAGTTCTTC. Protein sequence: CASSLARAPPGDNEQFF.

The chain is built from TRBV6-1 and TRBJ2-1, with 9 positions matching TRBD2. V trimming: 1 base; J trimming: 2 bases; junction bases outside the gene matches: 3. The CDR3 covers 16 residues. Germline values: CDR1 MNHNS, CDR2 SASEGT. This CDR3 reads CASSEGAGGTYNEQFF. CDR3 bases: TGTGCCAGCAGTGAAGGGGCGGGAGGGACCTACAATGAGCAGTTCTTC.

The chain combines TRBV29-1 with TRBJ2-5, with a possible D match to TRBD1 (5 bases). Trimming cost V 6 bases and J 1 base, with 15 bases left between them. CDR3 length equals 14 residues. Germline CDR1 SQVTM, CDR2 ANQGSEA. CDR3 in DNA: TGCAGCGTACCTTTAGGACAAATCCAAGAGACCCAGTACTTC. Translation gives CSVPLGQIQETQYF.